One and the same sample provided the 2 T cell receptor beta chains below, sequenced in a study of Graves' ophthalmopathy and Graves' hyperthyroidism. The study amplified TCR beta CDR3 regions using RNA transcripts. RT-PCR was first run with HTBI primers, then multiplex PCR in a second round. Via MiXCR, TCRdb re-called the multiplex PCR reads, giving one row per CDR3 protein. The table has 230,000 or so distinct CDR3 sequences, around 45% seen once. The sample taken for sequencing was peripheral blood. Every receptor here comes from an adult man with Graves' ophthalmopathy.

This chain uses TRBV7-8 with TRBJ1-5, with D possibly TRBD1 on 5 matching bases. This CDR3 is built from 16 residues. Trimming took off 0 bases at V and 3 bases at J, with 12 bases between the two ends. Looked up from germline, CDR1 is SGHVS and CDR2 is FQNEAQ. The CDR3 DNA sequence: TGTGCCAGCAGCTTAGCATTCTCGGACAACAATCAGCCCCAGCATTTT. Its protein product is CASSLAFSDNNQPQHF. The full variable domain, completed using reference TRBV7-8 and TRBJ1-5, is GAGVSQSPRYKVAKRGQDVALRCDPISGHVSLFWYQQALGQGPEFLTYFQNEAQLDKSGLPSDRFFAERPEGSVSTLKIQRTQQEDSAVYLCASSLAFSDNNQPQHFGDGTRLSIL.

The V and J genes are TRBV5-6 and TRBJ1-5; D is undetermined. The V and J ends lost 1 base and 0 bases respectively, with 8 bases between them. This CDR3 spans 15 amino acids. Germline CDR1 reads SGHDT; CDR2 reads YYEEEE. CDR3 coding DNA: TGTGCCAGCAGCTTGTTTGGGGATAGCAATCAGCCCCAGCATTTT. The encoded protein is CASSLFGDSNQPQHF.